This TCR beta chain stems from a study of blood T cell repertoires in COVID-19. Background on the study: Acute-phase and convalescent COVID-19 samples originated in the United States, Italy and Spain.

This CDR3 is built from 11 residues. The germline V gene encodes CDR1 DFQATT and CDR2 SNEGSKA (reference sequence). V lost 6 bases and J lost 2, with 8 bases in between. This clone was seen a few times. Per the original data handling: Estimated nucleated cell counts came from reference gene primer amplification. Some clones are missing from TCRdb's copy, which holds only in-frame ones; the method was immunoSEQ multiplex PCR. Clone size and the V and J calls come from that table; the DNA yielded D and trimming. The table records more than 85,000 clones, around 80% of them present only once. The chain links TRBV20-1 to TRBJ2-7, with D hard to call. The receptor was isolated from a human donor in a cohort sampled during active or convalescent COVID-19. Sequencing input: peripheral blood. CDR3 nucleotide sequence: TGCAGTGCCGCGCCGACCTACGAGCAGTACTTC. It is translated as CSAAPTYEQYF.